The 22 T cell receptor beta chains reported below all come from one sample, sequenced in a study of T cell changes during pregnancy in multiple sclerosis (dated by TCRdb to about 2019). Library creation used the immunoSEQ multiplex PCR assay. TCRdb's version of the immuneACCESS table is confined to in-frame rearrangements and falls short of the full clone set. An unresolved V gene accounts for under half of the shortfall where checked; the remainder is of unknown origin. The table for this sample lists 55,000 to 85,000 clones; approximately 91% of them were counted only once. Roughly 0.29% of the sample goes to the ten largest clones. Source: CD4+ T cells from peripheral blood mononuclear cells, taken after pregnancy. Receptors originate from a female donor with multiple sclerosis, enrolled in a pregnancy study.

The chain carries TRBV10-3 and TRBJ1-1; the match to TRBD1 covers 8 bases. Germline V CDR1 and CDR2: ENHRY, SYGVKD. The junction had 8 bases not matched to a gene; V was cut back by 6 bases and J by 5 bases. This CDR3 has 14 amino acids. The CDR3 here is CAISHRDRPTEAFF. The CDR3 coding sequence is TGTGCCATCAGCCACCGGGACAGGCCGACTGAAGCTTTCTTT.

A single count supports this clone. The rearrangement uses TRBV14 and TRBJ2-1, with 11 bases identical to TRBD2. The CDR3 length is 13 residues. From germline, CDR1 is SGHDN and CDR2 FVKESK. Germline trimming cut 6 bases from V and 8 bases from J; bases unmatched to any gene: 3. This chain's CDR3 is CASRRLAGHEQFF. As DNA, the CDR3 is TGTGCCAGCAGAAGACTAGCGGGGCATGAGCAGTTCTTC.

CDR3 protein: CASSSSGGGLPLFF. For the CDR3, the DNA is TGTGCCAGCAGCTCGTCTGGAGGGGGCCTTCCCCTGTTTTTT. This chain joins TRBV7-2 and TRBJ1-4; 7 nucleotides align to TRBD1. Germline V lookup: CDR1 SGHTA, CDR2 FQGNSA. The CDR3 loop spans 14 amino acids. V was clipped by 4 bases and J by 14 bases; unmatched bases: 13.

This clone was seen many times. The chain couples TRBV7-8 to TRBJ1-2; D gene uncertain. Trimming took 0 bases from V and 8 from J, leaving 13 bases between them. The germline V gene encodes CDR1 SGHVS and CDR2 FQNEAQ. The CDR3 length is 14 residues. The CDR3 region is CASSLAYSPWGYTF. Here the CDR3 DNA reads TGTGCCAGCAGCTTAGCATACAGCCCCTGGGGCTACACCTTC.

V usage is TRBV4-2 and J usage is TRBJ1-2; D perhaps matches TRBD1 (6 bases). The germline V gene encodes CDR1 LGHNA and CDR2 YNFKEQ. The CDR3 covers 19 residues. Trimming pared 1 base from V and 3 bases from J, leaving 24 bases between. CDR3 bases: TGTGCCAGCAGCCAAGTTCAGCCCCCTAACCGGGACACCTACTATGGCTACACCTTC. Its translation is CASSQVQPPNRDTYYGYTF.

The rearrangement uses TRBV6-5 and TRBJ2-5, with 10 nucleotides matching TRBD1. Looked up from germline, CDR1 is MNHEY and CDR2 is SVGAGI. Trimming cost V 4 bases and J 7 bases; bases outside gene matches: 12. This CDR3 has 16 amino acids. The CDR3 DNA sequence: TGTGCCAGCAGTTTCGGGGGACAGGGGTTGAGGAGGACCCAGTACTTC. Encoded protein: CASSFGGQGLRRTQYF.

The genes are TRBV15 and TRBJ1-2, with a tentative D call TRBD1 (6 bases). Between the trimmed V and J ends, which lost 0 bases and 2 bases, there was a span of 10 bases. Germline assignment: CDR1 LNHNV and CDR2 YYDKDF (reference sequence). The CDR3 is made up of 15 amino acids. CDR3 loop: CATSRDSTGNYGYTF. DNA for the CDR3: TGTGCCACCAGCAGAGATAGTACAGGGAACTATGGCTACACCTTC.

Here the CDR3 reads CASSLLPSLSSYEQYF. In nucleotides, the CDR3 is TGTGCCAGCAGTTTATTGCCTAGCTTGAGCTCCTACGAGCAGTACTTC. The chain joins TRBV27 to TRBJ2-7, with a possible D match to TRBD2 (5 bases). The CDR3 covers 16 residues. V lost 1 base, J lost 0 bases, and 13 bases lay in between. The V gene's germline CDR1 is MNHEY and CDR2 SMNVEV (reference sequence).

The CDR3 loop reads CASSWGGEEKLFF. DNA for the CDR3: TGTGCCAGCAGTTGGGGGGGGGAAGAAAAACTGTTTTTT. V is TRBV27 and J is TRBJ1-4, with D perhaps matching TRBD1 (5 bases). The germline V gene encodes CDR1 MNHEY and CDR2 SMNVEV (reference sequence). V lost 4 bases and J lost 8, with 11 bases in between. The CDR3 spans 13 residues.

The chain joins TRBV25-1 to TRBJ1-1; TRBD1 matches 8 bases. The CDR3 runs 13 residues. Germline CDR1 and CDR2: MGHDK and SYGVNS. V shed 8 bases and J 1 base; nucleotides not matched to a gene: 3. In nucleotides, the CDR3 is TGTGCCAGCGTGGGACAGGCGAACACTGAAGCTTTCTTT. This translates into CASVGQANTEAFF.

The gene calls are TRBV7-9 and TRBJ2-1; 8 bases agree with TRBD2. CDR1 is SEHNR, CDR2 FQNEAQ, per germline (reference sequence). V lost 5 bases, J lost 7 bases, and 16 bases stayed unmatched. The CDR3 loop spans 17 amino acids. CDR3 sequence: CASSLGPAGGSVNEQFF. DNA for the CDR3: TGTGCCAGCAGCCTCGGCCCGGCGGGGGGTTCCGTTAATGAGCAGTTCTTC.

The rearrangement joins TRBV6-1 to TRBJ1-2; no definite D call. V was shortened by 2 bases and J by 4 bases, with 14 bases between the two germline ends. Germline values: CDR1 MNHNS, CDR2 SASEGT. The CDR3 runs 15 residues. CDR3 DNA: TGTGCCAGCAGTGAATTTGCGGGCCGTCCCTATGGCTACACCTTC. Its translation is CASSEFAGRPYGYTF.

A few counts support this clone. V usage is TRBV28 and J usage is TRBJ2-2; 7 bases agree with TRBD2. The CDR3 sequence is 15 residues long. Germline V gives CDR1 MDHEN, CDR2 SYDVKM. V trimming: 2 bases; J trimming: 3 bases; junction bases outside the gene matches: 3. The CDR3 protein is CASSLGTTHTGELFF. DNA for the CDR3: TGTGCCAGCAGTTTAGGGACTACCCACACCGGGGAGCTGTTTTTT.

This chain links TRBV5-4 with TRBJ2-3, with 7 bases that match TRBD1. There are 15 residues in the CDR3. Looked up from germline, CDR1 is SGHNT and CDR2 is YYREEE (reference sequence). V lost 0 bases and J lost 1; bases outside the gene matches: 2. CDR3 region: CASSLAGTGTDTQYF. CDR3 DNA: TGTGCCAGCAGCTTGGCCGGGACAGGCACAGATACGCAGTATTTT.

This rearrangement joins TRBV9 to TRBJ1-2; D ambiguous. The V and J ends lost 4 bases and 4 bases respectively, with 17 bases between them. There are 15 residues in the CDR3. Germline CDR1 is SGDLS and CDR2 is YYNGEE. The CDR3 DNA reads as TGTGCCAGCAGCCCGAGTACCTCAACCGGCTATGGCTACACCTTC. Its translation: CASSPSTSTGYGYTF.

In nucleotides, the CDR3 is TGTGCCAGCAGGGGGGACAGGGGCTTTAATGGCTACACCTTC. It codes for CASRGDRGFNGYTF. V gene TRBV2 combines with J gene TRBJ1-2; 10 bases are a match to TRBD1. Trimming took 6 bases from V and 6 from J; bases not matched to a gene: 7. CDR1 and CDR2 from the germline V gene are SNHLY and FYNNEI. The CDR3 sequence is 14 residues long.

Details on this clone: One junction end disagrees with the germline gene, perhaps due to a read error. This chain connects TRBV29-1 to TRBJ2-5, with TRBD2 matching over 9 bases. CDR1 and CDR2 (germline): SQVTM, ANQGSEA. The CDR3 runs to 13 residues. DNA of the CDR3: TGCAGCGCTGAAGCGGGGGGCGGGGAGACCCAGTACTTC. Amino acids: CSAEAGGGETQYF.

This clone was counted a single time. This chain joins TRBV28 and TRBJ2-1; TRBD2 agrees at 11 bases. From germline, CDR1 is MDHEN and CDR2 SYDVKM. Trimming cost V 3 bases and J 4 bases; bases outside gene matches: 5. The CDR3 totals 16 residues. The chain's CDR3 is CASSLGTSGSYNEQFF. CDR3 nucleotides: TGTGCCAGCAGTTTGGGCACTAGCGGGAGTTACAATGAGCAGTTCTTC. The variable domain in full, with the rest retrieved from reference TRBV28 and TRBJ2-1, is DVKVTQSSRYLVKRTGEKVFLECVQDMDHENMFWYRQDPGLGLRLIYFSYDVKMKEKGDIPEGYSVSREKKERFSLILESASTNQTSMYLCASSLGTSGSYNEQFFGPGTRLTVL.

The chain joins TRBV18 to TRBJ2-5; TRBD1 aligns across 11 bases. V trimming: 5 bases; J trimming: 3 bases; junction bases outside the gene matches: 2. Germline CDR1 is KGHSH and CDR2 is LQKENI. The CDR3 extends over 14 amino acids. The CDR3 sequence: CASSAGQGEETQYF. CDR3 bases: TGTGCCAGCTCAGCGGGACAGGGGGAAGAGACCCAGTACTTC.

V usage is TRBV18 and J usage is TRBJ1-4, with D perhaps TRBD1 (6 bases). With 1 base removed from V and 12 bases from J, the gap between germline ends came to 12 bases. The CDR3 runs 13 residues. Germline loops: CDR1 KGHSH, CDR2 LQKENI. For the CDR3, the DNA is TGTGCCAGCTCACCACGGGAACAGGGAGAACTGTTTTTT. It encodes CASSPREQGELFF.

Of note for this clone: One junction end disagrees with the germline gene, perhaps due to a read error. V gene TRBV28 combines with J gene TRBJ2-1; TRBD2 is a possible D gene (6 bases). This CDR3 has 13 amino acids. Germline loops: CDR1 MDHEN, CDR2 SYDVKM. The CDR3 bases are TGTGCCAGCAGTTTAAGTGGGGGGTTCAATCCGATCTTC. As protein: CASSLSGGFNPIF.

The rearrangement uses TRBV7-9 and TRBJ1-2; D is unclear. V shed 3 bases and J shed 6 bases, with 2 bases lying between them. CDR1 SEHNR and CDR2 FQNEAQ come from the germline V gene (reference sequence). The CDR3 extends over 10 amino acids. CDR3 region: CASSFNGYTF. In nucleotides, the CDR3 is TGTGCCAGCAGCTTTAATGGCTACACCTTC.